The present TCR beta chain was sequenced within a study of blood T cell repertoires in COVID-19. About the study: Samples of COVID-19 (acute and convalescent) were obtained from the United States, Italy and Spain.

The Seattle patients joined while their infection was active and were tracked longitudinally afterward. Trimming took 0 bases from V and 2 from J, leaving 8 bases between them. CDR3 length: 15 residues. Germline loops: CDR1 MNHEY, CDR2 SVGAGI. TCRdb's table, derived via immunoSEQ multiplex PCR, lists solely in-frame clones and lacks some. The sample consists of roughly 250,000 clones, 86% of them appearing once. This receptor was obtained from a woman between 25 and 40 years old with COVID-19, enrolled during active disease. Sequencing input: peripheral blood. The chain joins TRBV6-5 to TRBJ1-3; D may be TRBD1 (6 bases). CDR3 nucleotides: TGTGCCAGCAGTTACTCATCAGGGGCTGGAAACACCATATATTTT. This encodes CASSYSSGAGNTIYF.